A single sample is the source of the 25 T cell receptor beta chains below, sequenced in a study of T cells after somatic rescue of genetic block. Sequencing was performed with immunoSEQ multiplex PCR; in TCRdb, only in-frame clones are kept and a portion is missing. The table shows tens of thousands of clones, with 92% occurring only once. The sample taken for sequencing was peripheral blood mononuclear cells (PBMCs). The receptors were gathered from a man between 40 and 49 years old.

This chain links TRBV7-9 with TRBJ1-6, with D unresolved. Trimming cost V 4 bases and J 7 bases, with 11 bases left between them. The CDR3 runs 14 residues. The germline gives CDR1 SEHNR, CDR2 FQNEAQ (reference sequence). CDR3 in DNA: TGTGCCAGCAGCTCCGCGATCGGGAATTCACCCCTCCACTTT. It encodes CASSSAIGNSPLHF.

This clone has just one count. The rearrangement joins TRBV2 to TRBJ1-1, with 7 positions matching TRBD1. From germline, CDR1 is SNHLY and CDR2 FYNNEI. The ends lost 3 bases at V and 4 bases at J; junction bases unmatched: 5. The CDR3 sequence is 14 residues long. The CDR3 spells CASSDDREITEAFF. The CDR3 DNA follows: TGTGCCAGCAGTGATGACAGGGAGATCACTGAAGCTTTCTTT. Based on the CDR3 plus reference TRBV2 and TRBJ1-1, the full variable domain is EPEVTQTPSHQVTQMGQEVILRCVPISNHLYFYWYRQILGQKVEFLVSFYNNEISEKSEIFDDQFSVERPDGSNFTLKIRSTKLEDSAMYFCASSDDREITEAFFGQGTRLTVV.

The genes are TRBV27 and TRBJ2-1; no clear D gene. With 2 bases removed from V and 9 bases from J, the gap between germline ends came to 11 bases. The CDR3 covers 13 residues. Germline V gene sequence: CDR1 MNHEY, CDR2 SMNVEV (reference sequence). The CDR3 sequence: CASSLILTTEQFF. The CDR3 DNA reads as TGTGCCAGCAGTTTAATTCTAACTACTGAGCAGTTCTTC.

This clone has just one count. The chain links TRBV5-4 to TRBJ2-5; possible D gene TRBD2, 6 bases. The CDR3 sequence is 13 residues long. V lost 4 bases to trimming and J lost 1 base, with 8 bases between them. The germline V gene has CDR1 SGHNT and CDR2 YYREEE (reference sequence). In DNA form, the CDR3 reads TGTGCCAGCAGCCCGCGGGGCCAAGAGACCCAGTACTTC. Residues: CASSPRGQETQYF.

This clone has only a few counts. V gene TRBV28 combines with J gene TRBJ2-1; 10 bases fit TRBD2. The CDR3 loop spans 15 amino acids. After removal of 0 bases from V and 6 bases from J, the junction contained 2 bases not matched to a gene. Germline-derived CDR1 and CDR2 are MDHEN and SYDVKM. The CDR3 DNA is TGTGCCAGCAGTTTATGGGCTAGCGGGGGCAATGAGCAGTTCTTC. This encodes CASSLWASGGNEQFF. Full variable domain (outside the CDR3, taken from reference TRBV28 and TRBJ2-1): DVKVTQSSRYLVKRTGEKVFLECVQDMDHENMFWYRQDPGLGLRLIYFSYDVKMKEKGDIPEGYSVSREKKERFSLILESASTNQTSMYLCASSLWASGGNEQFFGPGTRLTVL.

The CDR3 sequence: CASSIAQREFNNEQFF. For the CDR3, the DNA is TGTGCCAGTAGTATAGCCCAGCGGGAGTTTAACAATGAGCAGTTCTTC. This chain connects TRBV19 to TRBJ2-1; TRBD2 aligns across 8 bases. Germline loops: CDR1 LNHDA, CDR2 SQIVND (reference sequence). Unmatched junction bases numbered 7, after V lost 1 base and J lost 5 bases. The CDR3 consists of 16 residues.

The chain combines TRBV23-1 with TRBJ2-3; no clear D gene. TRBV23-1 is labeled an ORF, and its function is uncertain. The CDR3 totals 16 residues. Trimming left V 2 bases short and J 0 bases short, with 12 bases between. CDR3 amino acids: CASSQPNRTSTDTQYF. The CDR3 nucleotides read TGCGCCAGCAGTCAACCTAATAGAACTAGCACAGATACGCAGTATTTT.

The CDR3 is CASSEARLAYEQYF. The DNA of the CDR3 is TGTGCCAGCAGTGAAGCTCGCCTAGCTTACGAGCAGTACTTC. The rearrangement links TRBV2 to TRBJ2-7; D is perhaps TRBD2 (5 bases). CDR3 length: 14 residues. V was trimmed by 0 bases and J by 4 bases, leaving 10 bases between them. Germline V CDR1 and CDR2: SNHLY, FYNNEI.

The V call is TRBV5-1, the J call TRBJ2-5, with 12 bases aligning to TRBD2. This CDR3 region has 15 residues. Germline V gene data show CDR1 as SGHRS and CDR2 as YFSETQ. The J segment lost 2 bases and the V segment lost 5 bases, leaving 4 bases of the junction unmatched. CDR3 DNA sequence: TGCGCCAGCAGACATGGACTAGCGGGGCAAGAGACCCAGTACTTC. It codes for CASRHGLAGQETQYF.

The chain employs TRBV9 and TRBJ2-3; unclear D gene. Germline loops: CDR1 SGDLS, CDR2 YYNGEE. The ends were cut back, 5 bases at V and 1 base at J, with 17 bases in the middle. The CDR3 covers 16 residues. CDR3 in amino acids: CASSASGATGTDTQYF. CDR3 bases: TGTGCCAGCAGTGCCTCGGGTGCGACGGGCACAGATACGCAGTATTTT. The variable domain in full, completed from reference TRBV9 and TRBJ2-3, reads DSGVTQTPKHLITATGQRVTLRCSPRSGDLSVYWYQQSLDQGLQFLIQYYNGEERAKGNILERFSAQQFPDLHSELNLSSLELGDSALYFCASSASGATGTDTQYFGPGTRLTVL.

The chain employs TRBV12-5 and TRBJ1-1, with D perhaps TRBD1 (5 bases). Trimming took 3 bases from V and 7 from J, leaving 15 bases between them. This CDR3 region has 14 residues. Germline lookup yields CDR1 LGHNT and CDR2 FRNRAP. Here the CDR3 DNA reads TGTGCTAGTGGTTTAACCAGGGAACGTCTTGAAGCTTTCTTT. Encoded protein: CASGLTRERLEAFF.

In nucleotides, the CDR3 is TGCGCCAGCAGCCAAGGGGGACAGGGGGCATCTGGAAACACCATATATTTT. Translated: CASSQGGQGASGNTIYF. This chain links TRBV4-1 with TRBJ1-3; 12 nucleotides line up with TRBD1. Germline V lookup: CDR1 MGHRA, CDR2 YSYEKL. The V gene end was trimmed by 1 base and the J gene end by 1 base; junction bases not matched to a gene: 2. The CDR3 has 17 residues.

In its sample, this clone was seen a few times. This chain connects TRBV7-9 to TRBJ2-2, with D perhaps matching TRBD1 or TRBD2 (5 bases each). Per germline, CDR1 SEHNR and CDR2 FQNEAQ (reference sequence). The V end lost 4 bases, the J end lost 0 bases, and 9 bases lay between the germline ends. The CDR3 runs 15 residues. CDR3: CASSWQGPNTGELFF. CDR3 nucleotides: TGTGCCAGCAGCTGGCAGGGACCGAACACCGGGGAGCTGTTTTTT. The full variable domain, in which reference TRBV7-9 and TRBJ2-2 provide the parts outside the CDR3, is DTGVSQNPRHKITKRGQNVTFRCDPISEHNRLYWYRQTLGQGPEFLTYFQNEAQLEKSRLLSDRFSAERPKGSFSTLEIQRTEQGDSAMYLCASSWQGPNTGELFFGEGSRLTVL.

This chain uses TRBV6-5 with TRBJ1-2; TRBD1 matches at 12 bases. This CDR3 has 15 amino acids. Germline-derived CDR1 and CDR2 are MNHEY and SVGAGI. The V gene end was trimmed by 6 bases and the J gene end by 6 bases; junction bases not matched to a gene: 8. The CDR3 DNA reads TGTGCCAGCAGAGTACCGGGACAGGGGGCGGATGGCTACACCTTC. Translating gives CASRVPGQGADGYTF.

The chain uses TRBV5-1 and TRBJ1-5, with 7 bases matching TRBD1. CDR3 length equals 15 residues. Germline values: CDR1 SGHRS, CDR2 YFSETQ. The V gene end was trimmed by 2 bases and the J gene end by 0 bases; junction bases not matched to a gene: 2. This CDR3 reads CASSLTGDSNQPQHF. DNA of the CDR3: TGCGCCAGCAGCTTAACAGGGGATAGCAATCAGCCCCAGCATTTT.

The rearrangement uses TRBV6-1 and TRBJ1-6; 10 bases are a match to TRBD1. This CDR3 has 15 residues. The J segment lost 8 bases and the V segment lost 7 bases, leaving 8 bases of the junction unmatched. Germline CDR1 is MNHNS and CDR2 is SASEGT. Written as DNA, the CDR3 is TGTGCCAGCATTGCGACAGGGGGCGCATATTCACCCCTCCACTTT. Translation: CASIATGGAYSPLHF.

This rearrangement joins TRBV5-8 to TRBJ1-6; D is undetermined. Germline assignment: CDR1 SGHTS and CDR2 YDEGEE. The CDR3 loop spans 11 amino acids. Trimming took off 4 bases at V and 7 bases at J, with 3 bases between the two ends. CDR3 residues: CASSKNSPLHF. The CDR3 nucleotides are TGTGCCAGCAGCAAGAATTCACCCCTCCACTTT.

J is TRBJ2-1 and V is TRBV15, with TRBD1 matching 10 bases. Germline CDR1 and CDR2: LNHNV and YYDKDF (reference sequence). The junction had 10 bases not matched to a gene; V was cut back by 2 bases and J by 6 bases. The CDR3 sequence is 17 residues long. CDR3 sequence reads: CATSRWGRDRGINEQFF. As DNA, the CDR3 is TGTGCCACCAGCAGATGGGGCCGGGACAGGGGAATCAATGAGCAGTTCTTC.

Notes on this clone: This CDR3 is also generated by other DNA sequences in the sample. The chain joins TRBV5-1 to TRBJ1-1; D unresolved. Germline V lookup: CDR1 SGHRS, CDR2 YFSETQ. The CDR3 covers 14 residues. Trimming pared 0 bases from V and 1 base from J, leaving 7 bases between. The DNA for the CDR3 is TGCGCCAGCAGCTTGGCCGCAGGGAACACTGAAGCTTTCTTT. Protein sequence: CASSLAAGNTEAFF.

The chain uses TRBV5-1 and TRBJ2-1, with a possible D match to TRBD2 (7 bases). The germline V gene has CDR1 SGHRS and CDR2 YFSETQ. The germline V and J ends were trimmed by 0 bases and 5 bases, with 12 bases remaining between them. This CDR3 spans 15 amino acids. The CDR3 is CASSLVGGANNEQFF. In DNA form, the CDR3 reads TGCGCCAGCAGCTTGGTAGGGGGGGCTAACAATGAGCAGTTCTTC.

The rearrangement uses TRBV25-1 and TRBJ1-1, with TRBD1 identical over 9 bases. The CDR3 spans 16 residues. V shed 5 bases, J shed 0 bases, and the junction held 7 bases outside the gene matches. Germline V gives CDR1 MGHDK, CDR2 SYGVNS. The CDR3 DNA sequence: TGTGCCAGCAGTCCCCCCGGGACAGGGATGAACACTGAAGCTTTCTTT. Translated, it gives CASSPPGTGMNTEAFF.

The chain recombines TRBV14 with TRBJ1-2; 9 nucleotides align to TRBD1. CDR1 SGHDN and CDR2 FVKESK come from the germline V gene. After removal of 7 bases from V and 5 bases from J, the junction contained 5 bases not matched to a gene. The CDR3 has 13 amino acids. This CDR3 reads CASMPGQGYGYTF. CDR3 coding DNA: TGTGCCAGCATGCCGGGACAGGGTTATGGCTACACCTTC. The full variable domain, rest sourced from reference TRBV14 and TRBJ1-2, is EAGVTQFPSHSVIEKGQTVTLRCDPISGHDNLYWYRRVMGKEIKFLLHFVKESKQDESGMPNNRFLAERTGGTYSTLKVQPAELEDSGVYFCASMPGQGYGYTFGSGTRLTVV.

This chain uses TRBV18 with TRBJ2-2; no reliable D call. The CDR3 length is 16 residues. Germline CDR1 reads KGHSH; CDR2 reads LQKENI. The V end was cut by 3 bases, the J end by 0 bases, with 11 bases between. CDR3 protein: CASSPMVVANTGELFF. The CDR3 bases are TGTGCCAGCTCACCGATGGTGGTAGCGAACACCGGGGAGCTGTTTTTT.

This chain joins TRBV7-9 and TRBJ2-7; D is unclear. Germline values: CDR1 SEHNR, CDR2 FQNEAQ (reference sequence). Trimming removed 2 bases at V and 6 bases at J, with 5 bases between. The length of the CDR3 is 11 residues. This chain's CDR3 is CASSLSVEQYF. The CDR3 DNA sequence: TGTGCCAGCAGCTTATCGGTCGAGCAGTACTTC.

This chain uses TRBV30 with TRBJ2-3; 12 positions agree with TRBD2. CDR1 is GTSNPN, CDR2 SVGIG, per germline (reference sequence). V was pared by 5 bases and J by 4 bases, with 4 bases of the junction left unmatched. This CDR3 has 14 residues. The CDR3 loop is CAWALAGGADTQYF. In nucleotides, the CDR3 is TGTGCCTGGGCACTAGCGGGGGGTGCAGATACGCAGTATTTT.